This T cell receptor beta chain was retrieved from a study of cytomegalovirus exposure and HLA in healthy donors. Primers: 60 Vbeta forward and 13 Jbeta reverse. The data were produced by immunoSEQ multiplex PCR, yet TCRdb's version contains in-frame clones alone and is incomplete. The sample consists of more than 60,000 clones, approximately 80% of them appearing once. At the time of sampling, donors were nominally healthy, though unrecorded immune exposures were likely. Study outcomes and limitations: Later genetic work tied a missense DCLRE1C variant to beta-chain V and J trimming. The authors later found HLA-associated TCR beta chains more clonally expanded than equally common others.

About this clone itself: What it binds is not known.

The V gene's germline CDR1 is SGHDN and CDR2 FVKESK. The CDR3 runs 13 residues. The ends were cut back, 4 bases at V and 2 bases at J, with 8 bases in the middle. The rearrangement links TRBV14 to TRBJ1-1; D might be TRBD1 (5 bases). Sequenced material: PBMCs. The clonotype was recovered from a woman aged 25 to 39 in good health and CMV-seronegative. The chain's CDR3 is CASSPTVNTEAFF. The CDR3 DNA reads TGTGCCAGCAGCCCGACAGTTAACACTGAAGCTTTCTTT.